This T cell receptor beta chain was sequenced for a study of cytomegalovirus exposure and HLA in healthy donors. Notes on the study in general: As confirmed in vitro, three CMV-associated chains were specific for CMV antigens. The number of N-insertions in an Asian-associated ancestry cluster was reportedly below the roughly 670-donor mean in a later analysis.

In its sample, this clone was seen once. As yet, its antigen is unknown. The primer mix had 60 Vbeta and 13 Jbeta primers. Under the authors' procedure: Per a later analysis, the number of unique TCR beta chains was 75 million to 90 million, of which some 9.9 million were shared. Sequenced by immunoSEQ multiplex PCR; TCRdb stores in-frame clones only, minus some. D and trimming were read from the DNA, whereas the V and J calls and clone size are those reported in that table. The profile covers 94,000 or so clones, with about three quarters appearing a single time and just over 8% taken by the ten largest. The CDR3 runs to 12 residues. The germline V gene encodes CDR1 KGHSH and CDR2 LQKENI. Trimming shortened V by 4 bases and J by 6 bases, and 10 bases separated the two germline ends.

The V gene is TRBV18, the J gene TRBJ2-7; D is perhaps TRBD1 (6 bases). The receptor was derived from a man aged 55 to 70 in good health and CMV-seronegative. Sample: PBMCs. CDR3 bases: TGTGCCAGCTCACTACAGGGTAGCGAGCAGTACTTC. Its translation: CASSLQGSEQYF. Full variable domain (missing parts from reference TRBV18 and TRBJ2-7): NAGVMQNPRHLVRRRGQEARLRCSPMKGHSHVYWYRQLPEEGLKFMVYLQKENIIDESGMPKERFSAEFPKEGPSILRIQQVVRGDSAAYFCASSLQGSEQYFGPGTRLTVT.